Below are 22 T cell receptor beta chains sequenced from a single sample in a study of blood T cell repertoires in COVID-19. The assay was immunoSEQ multiplex PCR, and TCRdb's table has in-frame clones only and misses some. Here the sample spans around 160,000 clones, approximately 90% being singletons. The source material was peripheral blood. These receptors all come from a man younger than 30 with acute or convalescent COVID-19.

J is TRBJ1-5 and V is TRBV6-2 or TRBV6-3, with D maybe TRBD1 (6 bases). Looked up from germline, CDR1 is MNHEY and CDR2 is SVGEGT. There are 16 residues in the CDR3. V lost 6 bases, J lost 2 bases, and 17 bases lay in between. The CDR3 spells CASSTARAGGNQPQHF. In DNA form, the CDR3 reads TGTGCCAGCAGCACCGCTCGGGCAGGGGGCAATCAGCCCCAGCATTTT.

This chain joins TRBV12-3 or TRBV12-4 and TRBJ2-7, with a possible D match to TRBD2 (5 bases). V was shortened by 3 bases and J by 6 bases, with 12 bases between the two germline ends. This CDR3 region has 13 residues. CDR3 DNA sequence: TGTGCCAGCAGTTTCACGGGGATGGGCGAGCAGTACGTC. The encoded protein is CASSFTGMGEQYV.

The chain combines TRBV29-1 with TRBJ1-1; TRBD1 might be the D (6 bases). The length of the CDR3 is 12 residues. V was shortened by 6 bases and J by 1 base, with 9 bases between the two germline ends. Germline V gives CDR1 SQVTM, CDR2 ANQGSEA. CDR3 region: CSVQGTNTEAFF. The CDR3 bases are TGCAGCGTACAGGGCACGAACACTGAAGCTTTCTTT.

This CDR3 reads CASSGGARGAKETQYF. The DNA of the CDR3 is TGTGCCAGCTCCGGGGGCGCGCGGGGGGCGAAAGAGACCCAGTACTTC. This chain uses TRBV27 with TRBJ2-5; the match to TRBD2 covers 8 bases. The CDR3 is 16 amino acids. After removal of 8 bases from V and 3 bases from J, the junction contained 14 bases not matched to a gene. Germline CDR1 reads MNHEY; CDR2 reads SMNVEV (reference sequence).

The chain links TRBV5-4 to TRBJ2-7, with 12 bases matching TRBD1. The CDR3 contains 14 residues. Germline V CDR1 and CDR2: SGHNT, YYREEE (reference sequence). The V gene end was trimmed by 4 bases and the J gene end by 6 bases; junction bases not matched to a gene: 5. This CDR3 is CASSRDRGRVEQYF. The CDR3 nucleotides are TGTGCCAGCAGCCGGGACAGGGGGCGCGTCGAGCAGTACTTC.

This clone has a single count. V and J are TRBV7-8 and TRBJ1-1; no reliable D call. The CDR3 spans 16 residues. Trimming stripped 5 bases from V and 2 bases from J, with 18 bases between. CDR1 is SGHVS, CDR2 FQNEAQ, per germline. The CDR3 coding sequence is TGTGCCAGCAGCGCCCCGGGGAGGGCGGGAAACACTGAAGCTTTCTTT. Translating gives CASSAPGRAGNTEAFF.

The rearrangement uses TRBV24-1 and TRBJ2-6, with TRBD1 matching over 9 bases. CDR3 size: 19 residues. J lost 0 bases, V lost 4 bases, and 9 bases had no gene match. Germline values: CDR1 KGHDR, CDR2 SFDVKD. CDR3 sequence: CATSEAPGQGNSGANVLTF. The CDR3 coding sequence is TGTGCCACCAGTGAGGCACCGGGACAGGGAAACTCTGGGGCCAACGTCCTGACTTTC.

The genes are TRBV5-8 and TRBJ1-2; D gene ambiguous. Trimming pared 1 base from V and 2 bases from J, leaving 12 bases between. Per the germline V gene, CDR1 is SGHTS and CDR2 is YDEGEE. CDR3 size: 15 residues. CDR3 sequence reads: CASSLLPRGNYGYTF. DNA of the CDR3: TGTGCCAGCAGCTTGTTGCCGCGAGGGAACTATGGCTACACCTTC.

This chain uses TRBV28 with TRBJ1-1; possible D gene TRBD1, 6 bases. This CDR3 contains 15 residues. The V end was cut by 5 bases, the J end by 4 bases, with 17 bases between. CDR1 MDHEN and CDR2 SYDVKM come from the germline V gene. The CDR3 nucleotides are TGTGCCAGCAGTCCCTGGGGGGGGCGGCGCACTGAAGCTTTCTTT. It yields the protein CASSPWGGRRTEAFF.

V usage is TRBV2 and J usage is TRBJ2-1, with TRBD2 matching 16 bases. The CDR3 runs 13 residues. The germline V gene encodes CDR1 SNHLY and CDR2 FYNNEI. V lost 7 bases and J lost 12; bases outside the gene matches: 3. The CDR3 spells CASIGTSGGVQFF. The DNA of the CDR3 is TGTGCCAGCATCGGGACTAGCGGGGGGGTGCAGTTCTTC. Looking up the rest from reference TRBV2 and TRBJ2-1 gives the full variable domain: EPEVTQTPSHQVTQMGQEVILRCVPISNHLYFYWYRQILGQKVEFLVSFYNNEISEKSEIFDDQFSVERPDGSNFTLKIRSTKLEDSAMYFCASIGTSGGVQFFGPGTRLTVL.

The rearrangement uses TRBV5-1 and TRBJ1-2, with D possibly being TRBD1 (6 bases). The V end was cut by 3 bases, the J end by 4 bases, with 19 bases between. There are 16 residues in the CDR3. The germline V gene has CDR1 SGHRS and CDR2 YFSETQ. Here the CDR3 reads CASSSNGRQGSYGYTF. For the CDR3, the DNA is TGCGCCAGCAGCTCCAATGGCAGGCAGGGGAGCTATGGCTACACCTTC. The full variable domain, its missing parts supplied by reference TRBV5-1 and TRBJ1-2, is KAGVTQTPRYLIKTRGQQVTLSCSPISGHRSVSWYQQTPGQGLQFLFEYFSETQRNKGNFPGRFSGRQFSNSRSEMNVSTLELGDSALYLCASSSNGRQGSYGYTFGSGTRLTVV.

The V and J genes are TRBV3-1 (or the pseudogene TRBV3-2) and TRBJ1-1; 7 bases fit TRBD1. This CDR3 is built from 14 residues. V lost 4 bases and J lost 8; bases outside the gene matches: 10. Germline V lookup: CDR1 LGHDT, CDR2 YNNKEL (reference sequence). In DNA, the CDR3 is TGTGCCAGCAGCCCCGAAGTGGCGGACAGGGAAGCTTTCTTT. This gives the protein CASSPEVADREAFF.

The V call is TRBV18, the J call TRBJ2-7; D unclear. The germline V gene has CDR1 KGHSH and CDR2 LQKENI. Trimming took 6 bases from V and 2 from J, leaving 11 bases between them. The CDR3 spans 13 residues. The CDR3 DNA sequence: TGTGCCAGCTCCCGGGTAGAGGCCTACGAGCAGTACGTC. Translating it yields CASSRVEAYEQYV.

This clone was observed once. The CDR3 region is CASSPSGGAHEQFF. As DNA, the CDR3 is TGTGCCAGCTCACCTTCGGGGGGGGCCCATGAGCAGTTCTTC. The chain recombines TRBV18 with TRBJ2-1; TRBD2 agrees at 8 bases. V shed 3 bases, J shed 8 bases, and the junction held 6 bases outside the gene matches. The CDR3 extends over 14 amino acids. Germline-derived CDR1 and CDR2 are KGHSH and LQKENI.

V usage is TRBV7-9 and J usage is TRBJ2-1; a possible D gene is TRBD1 (6 bases). Germline CDR1 is SEHNR and CDR2 is FQNEAQ (reference sequence). Trimming pared 2 bases from V and 1 base from J, leaving 9 bases between. This CDR3 is 15 amino acids long. The CDR3 loop is CASSLTGLSYNEQFF. CDR3 nucleotide sequence: TGTGCCAGCAGCTTAACAGGGCTTTCCTACAATGAGCAGTTCTTC.

The chain employs TRBV2 and TRBJ1-1; D not certain. In germline, CDR1 is SNHLY, CDR2 FYNNEI. The V end lost 4 bases, the J end lost 1 base, and 7 bases lay between the germline ends. CDR3 length equals 13 residues. This CDR3 is CASSVHTNTEAFF. As DNA, the CDR3 is TGTGCCAGCAGTGTACACACGAACACTGAAGCTTTCTTT.

This clone has just one count. The chain links TRBV11-2 to TRBJ2-7; 8 bases align to TRBD1. Trimming at V came to 1 base and at J to 3 bases, leaving 2 bases not matched to a gene. Per the germline V gene, CDR1 is SGHAT and CDR2 is FQNNGV. This CDR3 has 14 residues. CDR3 DNA: TGTGCCAGCAGCTTAGTGGGGACAGGCTACGAGCAGTACTTC. This translates into CASSLVGTGYEQYF.

This clone showed up just a few times. This chain links TRBV7-9 with TRBJ1-2; D gene uncertain. The V gene's germline CDR1 is SEHNR and CDR2 FQNEAQ (reference sequence). V lost 5 bases, J lost 1 base, and 11 bases lay in between. The CDR3 loop spans 14 amino acids. CDR3 residues: CASSAREVNYGYTF. The CDR3 nucleotides are TGTGCCAGCAGCGCAAGAGAGGTTAACTATGGCTACACCTTC.

This chain uses TRBV7-3 with TRBJ2-2; D might be TRBD1 (5 bases). Germline V gene sequence: CDR1 SGHTA, CDR2 FQGTGA. The CDR3 sequence is 13 residues long. Between the trimmed V and J ends, which lost 4 bases and 7 bases, there was a span of 10 bases. This chain's CDR3 is CASSSGAIGELFF. For the CDR3, the DNA is TGTGCCAGCAGCTCTGGGGCGATCGGGGAGCTGTTTTTT.

The chain links TRBV18 to TRBJ2-1; 8 nucleotides line up with TRBD1. The junction had 7 bases not matched to a gene; V was cut back by 3 bases and J by 6 bases. The CDR3 sequence is 15 residues long. Germline V gene data show CDR1 as KGHSH and CDR2 as LQKENI. The CDR3 coding sequence is TGTGCCAGCTCACCGATCAGGGGGCCGGCCAATGAGCAGTTCTTC. This encodes CASSPIRGPANEQFF.

The rearrangement joins TRBV4-1 to TRBJ1-3; TRBD1 matches at 12 bases. CDR1 is MGHRA and CDR2 is YSYEKL in the germline V gene. Germline trimming cut 3 bases from V and 5 bases from J; bases unmatched to any gene: 5. The CDR3 is made up of 16 amino acids. CDR3 coding DNA: TGCGCCAGCAGCCAGCCGGGACAGGGGGCGAGAAACACCATATATTTT. Translated: CASSQPGQGARNTIYF.

The rearrangement uses TRBV19 and TRBJ1-1, with 10 bases aligning to TRBD1. The germline CDR1 and CDR2 sequences are LNHDA and SQIVND (reference sequence). The V segment lost 5 bases and the J segment 5 bases; nucleotides outside the gene matches: 5. CDR3 length: 14 amino acids. The CDR3 DNA reads TGTGCCAGTAGTCGACGGGACAGGGGTACTGAAGCTTTCTTT. It specifies CASSRRDRGTEAFF. Variable domain in full (rest from reference TRBV19 and TRBJ1-1): DGGITQSPKYLFRKEGQNVTLSCEQNLNHDAMYWYRQDPGQGLRLIYYSQIVNDFQKGDIAEGYSVSREKKESFPLTVTSAQKNPTAFYLCASSRRDRGTEAFFGQGTRLTVV.